This T cell receptor beta chain is drawn from a study of cytomegalovirus exposure and HLA in healthy donors. Regarding the study as a whole: Overall, some 160 TCR beta chains were annotated as cytomegalovirus-associated. Analysis was carried out at a later point, and it linked a missense DCLRE1C variant to TCR beta V- and J-gene trimming.

V lost 6 bases and J 7 bases, leaving 12 bases between the germline ends. This CDR3 is 12 amino acids long. The germline CDR1 and CDR2 sequences are MNHEY and SMNVEV (reference sequence). Comment on this clone: Its antigen remains unidentified.

PCR amplification relied on 60 Vbeta primers (plus 13 Jbeta primers). TCRdb's copy holds only in-frame clones and misses some; the assay was immunoSEQ multiplex PCR. Of some 190,000 clones detected, 65% to 85% appear once; the ten largest clones hold 1.5% to 2%. The receptor's source is a man in his late teens or twenties in good health and CMV-seronegative. The specimen was PBMCs. The chain links TRBV27 to TRBJ1-2; D possibly corresponds to TRBD1 (5 bases). In DNA form, the CDR3 reads TGTGCCAGCAGGCAGGGCGGCACTGGCTACACCTTC. As protein: CASRQGGTGYTF.